The 25 T cell receptor beta chains below were found in one sample sequenced in a study of T cells in Graves' hyperthyroidism and ophthalmopathy. It was RNA transcripts that yielded the amplified TCR beta CDR3 regions. The HTBI primer set drove a first-round RT-PCR of the TCR CDR3. TCRdb re-derived calls from the multiplex PCR reads in MiXCR, one entry per CDR3 protein. Counted here are more than 600,000 distinct CDR3 sequences, around 17% occurring once; the ten biggest clones make up under 10%. The source material was blood. All receptors come from a man between 18 and 29 years old with Graves' hyperthyroidism.

This clonotype showed up just a few times. V usage is TRBV24-1 and J usage is TRBJ2-7, with 7 bases identical to TRBD1. The CDR3 is 15 residues long. Trimming at V came to 4 bases and at J to 3 bases, leaving 8 bases not matched to a gene. Germline V gene data show CDR1 as KGHDR and CDR2 as SFDVKD. CDR3 sequence reads: CATSELPGQYYEQYF. The DNA for the CDR3 is TGTGCCACCAGTGAACTTCCGGGACAGTACTACGAGCAGTACTTC.

This clonotype was seen many times. The J gene is TRBJ2-5, the V gene TRBV28, with 7 nucleotides matching TRBD1. V dropped 8 bases and J dropped 5; count of bases not matched to a gene: 14. This CDR3 is 15 amino acids long. CDR1 is MDHEN and CDR2 is SYDVKM in the germline V gene. CDR3 DNA sequence: TGTGCCAGCCTCTCTTTCTTAGGGGGCGTCGAGACCCAGTACTTC. This codes for CASLSFLGGVETQYF.

This clonotype was counted only a few times. The rearrangement joins TRBV19 to TRBJ2-4; the D gene could be TRBD1 or TRBD2 (5 bases each). There are 17 residues in the CDR3. The V gene's germline CDR1 is LNHDA and CDR2 SQIVND (reference sequence). The V end was cut by 3 bases, the J end by 7 bases, with 22 bases between. This CDR3 is CASSIPPGAGWENIQYF. CDR3 nucleotide sequence: TGTGCCAGTAGTATCCCCCCCGGCGCAGGGTGGGAGAACATTCAGTACTTC.

This clonotype occurred a few times. The chain employs TRBV5-1 and TRBJ1-6; no clear D. CDR3 length: 13 residues. With 8 bases removed from V and 10 bases from J, the gap between germline ends came to 16 bases. Looked up from germline, CDR1 is SGHRS and CDR2 is YFSETQ. CDR3 loop: CASSPELRSPLHF. The DNA of the CDR3 is TGCGCCAGTTCCCCGGAACTTCGGTCACCCCTCCACTTT.

This clonotype came up many times. The V gene is TRBV11-2, the J gene TRBJ2-5, with 8 nucleotides matching TRBD1. Germline CDR1 reads SGHAT; CDR2 reads FQNNGV. The CDR3 contains 14 residues. V was pared by 5 bases and J by 5 bases, with 7 bases of the junction left unmatched. DNA of the CDR3: TGTGCCAGCAGCCCGGGGACAGGTTGGGAGACCCAGTACTTC. Translated, it gives CASSPGTGWETQYF. The whole variable domain, remainder taken from reference TRBV11-2 and TRBJ2-5, is EAGVAQSPRYKIIEKRQSVAFWCNPISGHATLYWYQQILGQGPKLLIQFQNNGVVDDSQLPKDRFSAERLKGVDSTLKIQPAKLEDSAVYLCASSPGTGWETQYFGPGTRLLVL.

This clonotype was counted ten times or more. The CDR3: CSAMTGTAAFF. The CDR3 DNA follows: TGCAGCGCCATGACAGGGACGGCCGCTTTCTTT. V gene TRBV29-1 combines with J gene TRBJ1-1, with 7 bases identical to TRBD1. Germline-derived CDR1 and CDR2 are SQVTM and ANQGSEA. With V trimmed by 7 bases and J by 11 bases, 10 bases remained unmatched. This CDR3 has 11 amino acids. The full variable domain, rest sourced from reference TRBV29-1 and TRBJ1-1, is SAVISQKPSRDICQRGTSLTIQCQVDSQVTMMFWYRQQPGQSLTLIATANQGSEATYESGFVIDKFPISRPNLTFSTLTVSNMSPEDSSIYLCSAMTGTAAFFGQGTRLTVV.

This clonotype was counted many times. This chain uses TRBV15 with TRBJ2-5; D gene ambiguous. The CDR3 has 15 residues. Per germline, CDR1 LNHNV and CDR2 YYDKDF (reference sequence). With 0 bases removed from V and 1 base from J, the gap between germline ends came to 9 bases. The CDR3 region is CATSRDGRIQETQYF. As DNA, the CDR3 is TGTGCCACCAGCAGAGATGGTAGAATCCAAGAGACCCAGTACTTC.

This clonotype was counted at least ten times. This rearrangement joins TRBV6-1 to TRBJ2-5; 10 positions match TRBD2. CDR1 MNHNS and CDR2 SASEGT come from the germline V gene. Trimming at V came to 5 bases and at J to 5 bases, leaving 8 bases not matched to a gene. The CDR3 has 15 residues. DNA for the CDR3: TGTGCCAGCAGTTGGAAGCGGGAGGGCCGTGAGACCCAGTACTTC. Its translation is CASSWKREGRETQYF.

The V and J genes are TRBV20-1 and TRBJ2-7; D uncertain. Per the germline V gene, CDR1 is DFQATT and CDR2 is SNEGSKA (reference sequence). This CDR3 is 13 amino acids long. Trimming stripped 8 bases from V and 1 base from J, with 15 bases between. The CDR3 nucleotides are TGCAGTTCAACCGGGTCTTTATCCTACGAGCAGTACTTC. This gives the protein CSSTGSLSYEQYF.

This clonotype was seen repeatedly, ten times or more. The chain joins TRBV6-1 to TRBJ2-5; 7 bases are a match to TRBD1. After removal of 1 base from V and 4 bases from J, the junction contained 9 bases not matched to a gene. Germline assignment: CDR1 MNHNS and CDR2 SASEGT. CDR3 length equals 16 residues. The CDR3 loop is CASSEEGTGDGETQYF. The CDR3 bases are TGTGCCAGCAGTGAAGAGGGTACAGGGGACGGAGAGACCCAGTACTTC.

The table lists this clonotype with many counts. The chain links TRBV6-1 to TRBJ1-1; TRBD1 matches at 7 bases. The CDR3 contains 15 residues. Trimming at V came to 6 bases and at J to 6 bases, leaving 13 bases not matched to a gene. CDR1 and CDR2 (germline): MNHNS, SASEGT. The CDR3 region is CASSLGRGFLSEAFF. In nucleotides, the CDR3 is TGTGCCAGCAGCTTAGGCAGGGGGTTTTTATCTGAAGCTTTCTTT.

A few counts support this clonotype. V and J are TRBV28 and TRBJ2-7, with D perhaps matching TRBD2 (5 bases). CDR3 length: 12 residues. The V end lost 6 bases, the J end lost 2 bases, and 8 bases lay between the germline ends. The germline V gene encodes CDR1 MDHEN and CDR2 SYDVKM. The CDR3 here is CASRDLAYEQYF. DNA for the CDR3: TGTGCCAGCAGGGACTTAGCCTACGAGCAGTACTTC. Filled out from reference TRBV28 and TRBJ2-7, the complete variable domain reads DVKVTQSSRYLVKRTGEKVFLECVQDMDHENMFWYRQDPGLGLRLIYFSYDVKMKEKGDIPEGYSVSREKKERFSLILESASTNQTSMYLCASRDLAYEQYFGPGTRLTVT.

The chain is built from TRBV4-1 and TRBJ1-2; D uncertain. From germline, CDR1 is MGHRA and CDR2 YSYEKL. Trimming took off 5 bases at V and 3 bases at J, with 13 bases between the two ends. The CDR3 has 14 amino acids. CDR3 bases: TGCGCCAGCAGCGCGGACGGGATGGACTATGGCTACACCTTC. This sequence encodes CASSADGMDYGYTF.

This clonotype has at least ten counts. One end of the junction varies from germline; a read error may be responsible. DNA for the CDR3: TGTGCCAGCAGTTTAAAGGGGGCAACGAATGAAAAACTGTTTTTT. Translated, it gives CASSLKGATNEKLFF. The J gene is TRBJ1-4, the V gene TRBV28, with 7 bases aligning to TRBD1. CDR3 length: 15 amino acids. Germline CDR1 reads MDHEN; CDR2 reads SYDVKM.

The gene calls are TRBV3-1 and TRBJ2-1, with 12 nucleotides matching TRBD2. There are 17 residues in the CDR3. Germline trimming cut 3 bases from V and 7 bases from J; bases unmatched to any gene: 10. Germline V CDR1 and CDR2: LGHDT, YNNKEL (reference sequence). CDR3 coding DNA: TGTGCCAGCAGCCACACGCCGGGACTAGCGGGTGGAAATGAGCAGTTCTTC. It translates to CASSHTPGLAGGNEQFF.

This clonotype appeared many times. The rearrangement uses TRBV2 and TRBJ2-7; 8 bases map to TRBD2. Germline lookup yields CDR1 SNHLY and CDR2 FYNNEI. The V and J ends lost 5 bases and 6 bases, in that order; junction bases with no gene match: 9. This CDR3 contains 14 residues. In nucleotides, the CDR3 is TGTGCCAGCAGTCTCGGGCGGGAGGTCCCCGAGCAGTACTTC. Its translation is CASSLGREVPEQYF.

The V gene is TRBV13, the J gene TRBJ2-1; 7 nucleotides line up with TRBD2. In germline, CDR1 is PRHDT, CDR2 FYEKMQ (reference sequence). The CDR3 is 16 amino acids. The V and J ends lost 0 bases and 4 bases, in that order; junction bases with no gene match: 6. CDR3 DNA sequence: TGTGCCAGCAGCTTAGGCCGGGGAGGGGATTACAATGAGCAGTTCTTC. This translates into CASSLGRGGDYNEQFF.

The chain is built from TRBV6-2 or TRBV6-3 and TRBJ1-2, with 7 bases fitting TRBD1. Germline CDR1 and CDR2: MNHEY and SVGEGT. V shed 0 bases, J shed 2 bases, and the junction held 3 bases outside the gene matches. The CDR3 runs 15 residues. The CDR3 is CASSYSDRANYGYTF. The CDR3 coding sequence is TGTGCCAGCAGTTACTCCGACAGGGCCAACTATGGCTACACCTTC.

The rearrangement joins TRBV24-1 to TRBJ2-1; the match to TRBD2 covers 10 bases. V dropped 4 bases and J dropped 6; count of bases not matched to a gene: 2. CDR1 KGHDR and CDR2 SFDVKD come from the germline V gene. The CDR3 spans 14 residues. The CDR3 DNA reads TGTGCCACCAGTGAACTAGCGGGGTCCAATGAGCAGTTCTTC. This gives the protein CATSELAGSNEQFF.

This clonotype was recorded a few times. The rearrangement joins TRBV28 to TRBJ2-1; D could derive from TRBD1 or TRBD2 (5 bases each). This CDR3 is 17 amino acids long. Germline lookup yields CDR1 MDHEN and CDR2 SYDVKM. V was pared by 6 bases and J by 0 bases, with 18 bases between. CDR3 coding DNA: TGTGCCAGCAGCGGCGCCCGGGGCAGTCCCTCCTACAATGAGCAGTTCTTC. Translated, it gives CASSGARGSPSYNEQFF.

There are many counts of this clonotype. The chain combines TRBV2 with TRBJ2-7; D call uncertain. The germline V gene has CDR1 SNHLY and CDR2 FYNNEI. V was trimmed by 4 bases and J by 0 bases, leaving 4 bases between them. The CDR3 loop spans 12 amino acids. This CDR3 reads CASSGTSYEQYF. The CDR3 coding sequence is TGTGCCAGCAGTGGTACCTCCTACGAGCAGTACTTC.

As regards this clonotype: This may come from a read error, since a much larger clone is one base off. V gene TRBV24-1 combines with J gene TRBJ2-1; the D is unclear. CDR1 and CDR2 (germline): KGHDR, SFDVKD. CDR3 length: 16 amino acids. CDR3 in DNA: TGTGCCACCAGTGAGCCGGACGTTAGCTCCTGCAATGAGCAGTTCTTC. It codes for CATSEPDVSSCNEQFF.

In its sample, this clonotype was seen many times. The genes are TRBV18 and TRBJ2-3; 8 nucleotides line up with TRBD2. Germline loops: CDR1 KGHSH, CDR2 LQKENI. Germline trimming cut 1 base from V and 5 bases from J; bases unmatched to any gene: 5. The CDR3 runs to 15 residues. The CDR3 here is CASSPRVGRGDTQYF. The DNA for the CDR3 is TGTGCCAGCTCACCACGGGTCGGGAGGGGAGATACGCAGTATTTT.

This clonotype has a handful of counts. V and J are TRBV7-2 and TRBJ2-5, with D uncertain. The CDR3 length is 12 residues. Germline V gene sequence: CDR1 SGHTA, CDR2 FQGNSA. V was trimmed by 1 base and J by 5 bases, leaving 5 bases between them. The CDR3 loop reads CASSLDWETQYF. The CDR3 nucleotides are TGTGCCAGCAGCTTAGACTGGGAGACCCAGTACTTC.

This clonotype showed up many times. The chain employs TRBV10-3 and TRBJ2-3; no reliable D call. Trimming removed 4 bases at V and 1 base at J, with 3 bases between. In germline, CDR1 is ENHRY, CDR2 SYGVKD. CDR3 length equals 12 residues. The CDR3 coding sequence is TGTGCCATCAGTGGGGGCACAGATACGCAGTATTTT. Its translation: CAISGGTDTQYF.